The 26 T cell receptor beta chains reported below all come from one sample, sequenced in a study of control samples from healthy donors and cancer patients. Method: immunoSEQ multiplex PCR; TCRdb's copy keeps in-frame clones and lacks some. The sample lists around 80,000 clones, less than 95% occurring once. The sequenced sample consisted of blood. The receptors come from a woman in her twenties or thirties in good health.

The chain carries TRBV5-8 and TRBJ1-4; no clear D gene. V was cut by 0 bases and J by 7 bases, with 16 bases left in between. The V gene's germline CDR1 is SGHTS and CDR2 YDEGEE. The CDR3 length is 16 residues. The chain's CDR3 is CASSLGNAGVGEKLFF. The CDR3 DNA reads as TGTGCCAGCAGCTTGGGAAATGCCGGGGTTGGTGAAAAACTGTTTTTT.

The rearrangement joins TRBV6-5 to TRBJ1-6; no clear D. The V gene's germline CDR1 is MNHEY and CDR2 SVGAGI. Trimming left V 6 bases short and J 3 bases short, with 3 bases between. CDR3 length: 12 amino acids. CDR3 DNA: TGTGCCAGCAGGGACTATAATTCACCCCTCCACTTT. Residues: CASRDYNSPLHF.

The gene calls are TRBV5-4 and TRBJ1-5; TRBD1 might be the D (5 bases). This CDR3 is 14 amino acids long. The V end was cut by 0 bases, the J end by 5 bases, with 9 bases between. Per germline, CDR1 SGHNT and CDR2 YYREEE (reference sequence). The CDR3 bases are TGTGCCAGCAGCTTGGGGGGAGGGGATCAGCCCCAGCATTTT. Its protein is CASSLGGGDQPQHF.

V usage is TRBV5-1 and J usage is TRBJ2-3, with TRBD1 matching 7 bases. This CDR3 comprises 14 residues. Unmatched junction bases numbered 3, after V lost 3 bases and J lost 2 bases. Germline V gives CDR1 SGHRS, CDR2 YFSETQ. This CDR3 is CASSSGTATDTQYF. The CDR3 DNA sequence: TGCGCCAGCAGCTCGGGGACAGCCACAGATACGCAGTATTTT.

The CDR3 nucleotides are TGTGCCAGCAGTTTACGACCGACAGGAACCTCCTACGAGCAGTACTTC. Its translation is CASSLRPTGTSYEQYF. The chain carries TRBV27 and TRBJ2-7, with D perhaps TRBD1 (6 bases). Deletions cut 2 bases from V and 0 bases from J, with 14 bases between. CDR1 and CDR2 (germline): MNHEY, SMNVEV (reference sequence). The CDR3 runs 16 residues.

As concerns this clone: A read error may produce the germline difference seen at one junction end. V usage is TRBV7-8 and J usage is TRBJ1-4; D possibly corresponds to TRBD1 (6 bases). CDR3 length: 14 amino acids. From germline, CDR1 is SGHVS and CDR2 FQNEAQ. CDR3 sequence (DNA): TGTGCCAGCAGCTTAGGGACAGCTAATGAAAAACTGCTTTTT. It encodes CASSLGTANEKLLF.

In this sample, this clone turned up once. CDR3 region: CASSLPPRLAKNIQYF. The CDR3 nucleotides read TGCGCCAGCAGCCTCCCGCCCAGATTAGCCAAAAACATTCAGTACTTC. The chain employs TRBV5-1 and TRBJ2-4; D call uncertain. V lost 4 bases and J lost 0, with 14 bases in between. The CDR3 consists of 16 residues. Looked up from germline, CDR1 is SGHRS and CDR2 is YFSETQ. Complete variable domain (other parts from reference TRBV5-1 and TRBJ2-4): KAGVTQTPRYLIKTRGQQVTLSCSPISGHRSVSWYQQTPGQGLQFLFEYFSETQRNKGNFPGRFSGRQFSNSRSEMNVSTLELGDSALYLCASSLPPRLAKNIQYFGAGTRLSVL.

The chain carries TRBV5-1 and TRBJ1-1; 12 bases agree with TRBD1. CDR1 is SGHRS and CDR2 is YFSETQ in the germline V gene. The CDR3 spans 14 residues. Germline trimming cut 2 bases from V and 11 bases from J; bases unmatched to any gene: 7. The CDR3 sequence is CASSLPGQGAMAFF. In DNA form, the CDR3 reads TGCGCCAGCAGCTTACCGGGACAGGGGGCAATGGCTTTCTTT.

The chain carries TRBV29-1 and TRBJ1-2; D remains unclear. Trimming removed 5 bases at V and 0 bases at J, with 13 bases between. There are 14 residues in the CDR3. CDR1 is SQVTM and CDR2 is ANQGSEA in the germline V gene. The CDR3 nucleotides read TGCAGCGTTATCGGCGGCTATACTAACTATGGCTACACCTTC. Protein product: CSVIGGYTNYGYTF.

The chain is built from TRBV9 and TRBJ2-5; D tentatively fits TRBD1 or TRBD2 (5 bases each). The CDR3 is 18 amino acids. Trimming took 4 bases from V and 1 from J, leaving 23 bases between them. The germline gives CDR1 SGDLS, CDR2 YYNGEE. The CDR3, as DNA: TGTGCCAGCAGCTCAAAAAGGGGCCGGGATAGGGGCCAAGAGACCCAGTACTTC. Protein sequence: CASSSKRGRDRGQETQYF.

The V and J genes are TRBV6-1 and TRBJ2-7; 8 positions match TRBD2. The junction had 7 bases not matched to a gene; V was cut back by 3 bases and J by 3 bases. CDR3 length: 15 residues. CDR1 and CDR2 (germline): MNHNS, SASEGT. The CDR3, as DNA: TGTGCCAGCAGTGAGGGCGGGGGGCCTTACTACGAGCAGTACTTC. Protein product: CASSEGGGPYYEQYF.

The chain employs TRBV30 and TRBJ1-3, with a weak D call TRBD1 (6 bases). The CDR3 sequence is 12 residues long. The germline gives CDR1 GTSNPN, CDR2 SVGIG (reference sequence). V was pared by 5 bases and J by 4 bases, with 9 bases between. CDR3 sequence (DNA): TGTGCCTGGGGGGGCAACGGAAACACCATATATTTT. Its protein is CAWGGNGNTIYF.

Comments on this clone: This CDR3 is missing its conserved last phenylalanine or tryptophan, likely due to a read error. The DNA is omitted, as the CDR3 cannot be located on it reliably, and the CDR3 follows TCRdb's listing. The V and J genes are TRBV7-9 and TRBJ1-2; the DNA was not used to check the table's D call, TRBD1. The CDR3 length equals 12 residues, ends included. The germline CDR1 and CDR2 sequences are SEHNR and FQNEAQ (reference sequence). CDR3 region: CASSLNRVFSSL.

This chain joins TRBV3-1 (or the pseudogene TRBV3-2) and TRBJ1-6; D perhaps matches TRBD1 (5 bases). The CDR3 loop spans 14 amino acids. From germline, CDR1 is LGHDT and CDR2 YNNKEL (reference sequence). Trimming shortened V by 5 bases and J by 7 bases, and 12 bases separated the two germline ends. The CDR3 region is CASSGTGANSPLHF. The CDR3, as DNA: TGTGCCAGCAGCGGGACTGGGGCGAATTCACCCCTCCACTTT.

The rearrangement links TRBV7-8 to TRBJ2-1; TRBD2 matches at 11 bases. CDR3 length: 15 residues. V lost 3 bases to trimming and J lost 7 bases; unmatched junction nucleotides: 5. Per the germline V gene, CDR1 is SGHVS and CDR2 is FQNEAQ. The CDR3 DNA sequence: TGTGCCAGCAGCTTTCTAGCGGGGGGCGGGAATGAGCAGTTCTTC. It specifies CASSFLAGGGNEQFF.

The chain joins TRBV27 to TRBJ2-2; D remains ambiguous. Germline values: CDR1 MNHEY, CDR2 SMNVEV (reference sequence). The CDR3 loop spans 12 amino acids. V was trimmed by 0 bases and J by 6 bases, leaving 2 bases between them. The CDR3 nucleotides read TGTGCCAGCAGTTTATCCTCCGGGGAGCTGTTTTTT. Translation gives CASSLSSGELFF.

The rearrangement joins TRBV24-1 to TRBJ1-5; weak D call: TRBD1 (5 bases). CDR1 and CDR2 (germline): KGHDR, SFDVKD. Trimming shortened V by 6 bases and J by 0 bases, and 17 bases separated the two germline ends. The CDR3 runs 17 residues. Written as DNA, the CDR3 is TGTGCCACCAGTTCAGCAGCCGGGGGGTATAGCAATCAGCCCCAGCATTTT. Translating gives CATSSAAGGYSNQPQHF.

The V call is TRBV6-5, the J call TRBJ2-7; 8 positions match TRBD1. Trimming at V came to 6 bases and at J to 3 bases, leaving 7 bases not matched to a gene. This CDR3 has 14 residues. Looked up from germline, CDR1 is MNHEY and CDR2 is SVGAGI. The CDR3 bases are TGTGCCAGCAGCCTAAAGACAGGGGACTACGAGCAGTACTTC. As protein: CASSLKTGDYEQYF.

A single count supports this clone. The chain links TRBV5-1 to TRBJ1-1; D is unclear. The CDR3 sequence is 13 residues long. V lost 0 bases and J 5 bases, leaving 8 bases between the germline ends. The germline V gene encodes CDR1 SGHRS and CDR2 YFSETQ. The DNA for the CDR3 is TGCGCCAGCAGCTTGGAGGGAGGGACTGAAGCTTTCTTT. This translates into CASSLEGGTEAFF.

CDR3 sequence reads: CSVSQGAESEAFF. In DNA form, the CDR3 reads TGCAGCGTAAGCCAGGGGGCGGAATCTGAAGCTTTCTTT. The chain has TRBV29-1 and TRBJ1-1; 8 nucleotides line up with TRBD1. The CDR3 extends over 13 amino acids. The J segment lost 6 bases and the V segment lost 6 bases, leaving 9 bases of the junction unmatched. The germline CDR1 and CDR2 sequences are SQVTM and ANQGSEA.

The chain has TRBV14 and TRBJ2-1; unclear D gene. This CDR3 region has 13 residues. Germline-derived CDR1 and CDR2 are SGHDN and FVKESK. V was cut by 5 bases and J by 4 bases, with 9 bases left in between. This CDR3 is CASSWAVYNEQFF. The CDR3 DNA follows: TGTGCCAGCAGCTGGGCCGTATACAATGAGCAGTTCTTC.

CDR3 bases: TGTGCTAGCGGGACTAGCGGCACAGATACGCAGTATTTT. Its translation: CASGTSGTDTQYF. V usage is TRBV12-5 and J usage is TRBJ2-3, with 10 positions matching TRBD2. V shed 9 bases and J 1 base; nucleotides not matched to a gene: 1. This CDR3 spans 13 amino acids. In germline, CDR1 is LGHNT, CDR2 FRNRAP.

The J gene is TRBJ1-2, the V gene TRBV18, with D hard to call. V lost 7 bases to trimming and J lost 0 bases, with 15 bases between them. The germline V gene encodes CDR1 KGHSH and CDR2 LQKENI. This CDR3 is 15 amino acids long. The chain's CDR3 is CASFSTQSPNYGYTF. The CDR3 nucleotides are TGTGCCAGCTTCTCGACCCAGTCCCCTAACTATGGCTACACCTTC.

Points on this clone: Sequence at one end of the junction differs from germline and may be a read error. The chain is built from TRBV5-1 and TRBJ2-1; 14 bases are a match to TRBD2. The length of the CDR3 is 18 residues. The germline CDR1 and CDR2 sequences are SGHRS and YFSETQ. CDR3 DNA: TGCGCCAGCAGCCTCGGACTAGCGGGGGGTTTCTCCCACAATGAGCAGTTCTTC. As protein: CASSLGLAGGFSHNEQFF.

The table lists this clone with a count of one. The chain recombines TRBV6-5 with TRBJ2-3, with 7 bases aligning to TRBD2. The CDR3 sequence is 12 residues long. V shed 6 bases and J 8 bases; nucleotides not matched to a gene: 5. CDR1 is MNHEY and CDR2 is SVGAGI in the germline V gene. DNA of the CDR3: TGTGCCAGCAGGATCGGGGAGGGTACGCAGTATTTT. Amino acids: CASRIGEGTQYF.

The rearrangement joins TRBV5-1 to TRBJ1-4, with TRBD1 matching 10 bases. The CDR3 spans 15 residues. J lost 5 bases, V lost 4 bases, and 5 bases had no gene match. CDR1 SGHRS and CDR2 YFSETQ come from the germline V gene. The CDR3 nucleotides are TGCGCCAGCAGCCGGGGGACAGGGGACAATGAAAAACTGTTTTTT. Amino acid sequence: CASSRGTGDNEKLFF. Drawing the rest from reference TRBV5-1 and TRBJ1-4, the complete variable domain is KAGVTQTPRYLIKTRGQQVTLSCSPISGHRSVSWYQQTPGQGLQFLFEYFSETQRNKGNFPGRFSGRQFSNSRSEMNVSTLELGDSALYLCASSRGTGDNEKLFFGSGTQLSVL.